The 10 T cell receptor beta chains below all came from one sample that was sequenced in a study of cytomegalovirus exposure and HLA in healthy donors. The PCR made use of 60 Vbeta and 13 Jbeta primers. The protocol was immunoSEQ multiplex PCR, while the TCRdb copy is restricted to in-frame clones and leaves out a portion. In the table there are some 150,000 clones, under 70% of which are singletons. The material sequenced was PBMCs. The receptors stem from a woman aged 30 to 39 in good health and CMV-seropositive.

The chain uses TRBV5-1 and TRBJ2-7; the D is unclear. The germline V gene has CDR1 SGHRS and CDR2 YFSETQ. The CDR3 is made up of 12 amino acids. V was clipped by 5 bases and J by 2 bases, with 8 bases between them. The CDR3 is CASSNTPYEQYF. The CDR3 DNA sequence: TGCGCCAGCAGTAACACGCCCTACGAGCAGTACTTC.

The rearrangement links TRBV10-3 to TRBJ1-1; weak D call: TRBD1 (6 bases). Germline V gene lookup returns CDR1 ENHRY and CDR2 SYGVKD. The ends were cut back, 6 bases at V and 1 base at J, with 15 bases in the middle. CDR3 length: 15 amino acids. This CDR3 reads CAISPPWGPNTEAFF. CDR3 in DNA: TGTGCCATCAGCCCCCCGTGGGGGCCGAACACTGAAGCTTTCTTT.

This clone was seen more than once but under ten times. This chain links TRBV5-5 with TRBJ2-7, with D possibly matching TRBD1 (5 bases). CDR1 and CDR2 (germline): SGHKS, YYEKEE (reference sequence). CDR3 length: 12 residues. Deletions cut 2 bases from V and 6 bases from J, with 9 bases between. CDR3: CASSFPGSEQYF. CDR3 nucleotide sequence: TGTGCCAGCAGCTTCCCAGGGTCCGAGCAGTACTTC.

The CDR3 here is CASTDGGAKSWGGYTF. DNA for the CDR3: TGTGCCAGTACAGACGGCGGGGCGAAATCCTGGGGTGGCTACACCTTC. The chain links TRBV19 to TRBJ1-2, with D possibly matching TRBD1 (5 bases). The length of the CDR3 is 16 residues. V lost 7 bases and J lost 7, with 25 bases in between. The germline V gene has CDR1 LNHDA and CDR2 SQIVND (reference sequence).

V gene TRBV30 combines with J gene TRBJ1-2; 7 nucleotides match TRBD1. The CDR3 is 13 amino acids. Trimming cost V 3 bases and J 5 bases; bases outside gene matches: 6. Germline V CDR1 and CDR2: GTSNPN, SVGIG (reference sequence). The CDR3 spells CAWSAGQFYGYTF. The DNA of the CDR3 is TGTGCCTGGAGCGCGGGACAGTTTTATGGCTACACCTTC.

The chain joins TRBV7-8 to TRBJ1-2; D gene ambiguous. CDR3 length: 17 residues. The V end lost 1 base, the J end lost 0 bases, and 15 bases lay between the germline ends. Germline CDR1 reads SGHVS; CDR2 reads FQNEAQ. The DNA for the CDR3 is TGTGCCAGCAGCTTAGTCCGCGGCGTGAGGACTAACTATGGCTACACCTTC. Its translation is CASSLVRGVRTNYGYTF.

The chain carries TRBV4-1 and TRBJ1-1; TRBD1 might be the D (6 bases). The CDR3 covers 16 residues. V shed 1 base and J shed 5 bases, with 17 bases lying between them. In germline, CDR1 is MGHRA, CDR2 YSYEKL. The DNA of the CDR3 is TGCGCCAGCAGCCAAGCGCCCACAGGGTTGGGTACTGAAGCTTTCTTT. This translates into CASSQAPTGLGTEAFF.

A few counts support this clone. The gene calls are TRBV2 and TRBJ1-2, with 8 bases fitting TRBD1. The CDR3 totals 18 residues. With 8 bases clipped from V and 4 bases from J, the junction kept 21 bases outside the gene matches. In germline, CDR1 is SNHLY, CDR2 FYNNEI. The CDR3 region has the DNA TGTGCCAGCTCCCCCACCAGGGCAGGGGGCATTCCCCGCTATGGCTACACCTTC. It codes for CASSPTRAGGIPRYGYTF.

The V call is TRBV9, the J call TRBJ2-2, with D tentatively TRBD2 (5 bases). Germline-derived CDR1 and CDR2 are SGDLS and YYNGEE. The germline V and J ends were trimmed by 0 bases and 5 bases, with 11 bases remaining between them. This CDR3 comprises 15 residues. In nucleotides, the CDR3 is TGTGCCAGCAGCGTAGGAGGGAGAGCGACCGGGGAGCTGTTTTTT. This encodes CASSVGGRATGELFF.

The chain employs TRBV2 and TRBJ1-1; 7 nucleotides agree with TRBD1. The ends lost 6 bases at V and 1 base at J; junction bases unmatched: 2. Germline V gene lookup returns CDR1 SNHLY and CDR2 FYNNEI. The CDR3 length is 13 residues. The CDR3 loop reads CASRGTANTEAFF. The DNA for the CDR3 is TGTGCCAGCAGAGGGACAGCGAACACTGAAGCTTTCTTT.